This TCR beta chain was sequenced in a study of blood T cell repertoires in COVID-19. Study overall: Researchers got acute and convalescent COVID-19 samples from the United States, Italy and Spain. In each case, the material was cDNA or gDNA derived from T cells, B-cell-depleted T cells, or PBMCs.

Germline-derived CDR1 and CDR2 are SGHRS and YFSETQ. Trimming stripped 2 bases from V and 9 bases from J, with 15 bases between. The CDR3 consists of 14 residues. As originally analysed: For nucleated cells, counts were estimated from reference gene primer amplification. Method: immunoSEQ multiplex PCR; TCRdb's copy keeps in-frame clones and lacks some. D and trimming come from the DNA, and the V and J calls and clone size come from that table. Among 250,000 or so clones listed, 85% to 90% were seen once. This TCR came from a woman in her 70s with active or convalescent COVID-19. The V gene is TRBV5-1, the J gene TRBJ1-5; TRBD1 is a possible D gene (5 bases). Sequencing was done on a sample of peripheral blood. The CDR3 protein is CASSFGPSGAPQHF. For the CDR3, the DNA is TGCGCCAGCAGCTTCGGACCGAGTGGGGCGCCCCAGCATTTT.